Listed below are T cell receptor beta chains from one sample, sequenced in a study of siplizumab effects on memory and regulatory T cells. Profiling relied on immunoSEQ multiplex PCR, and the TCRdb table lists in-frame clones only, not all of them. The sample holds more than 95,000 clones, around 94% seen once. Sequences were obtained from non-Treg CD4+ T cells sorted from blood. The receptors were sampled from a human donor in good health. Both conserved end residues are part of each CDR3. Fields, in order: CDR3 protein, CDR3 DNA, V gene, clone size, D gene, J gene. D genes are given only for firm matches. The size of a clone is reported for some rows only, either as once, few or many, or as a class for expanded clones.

CDR3aa: CASSYSFGRNLEQYF
CDR3nt: TGTGCCAGCAGTTACTCGTTTGGCAGAAACCTCGAGCAGTACTTC
v_gene: TRBV6-5
abundance: -
d_gene: -
j_gene: TRBJ2-7

CDR3aa: CASSYSFGNTEAFF
CDR3nt: TGTGCCAGCAGTTACTCGTTTGGTAACACTGAAGCTTTCTTT
v_gene: TRBV6-5
abundance: -
d_gene: -
j_gene: TRBJ1-1

CDR3aa: CASSLGPVGNQPQHF
CDR3nt: TGTGCCAGCAGCCTCGGACCTGTGGGCAATCAGCCCCAGCATTTT
v_gene: TRBV27
abundance: -
d_gene: -
j_gene: TRBJ1-5

CDR3aa: CASSLGLDEQFF
CDR3nt: TGCGCCAGCAGCTTGGGGCTTGACGAGCAGTTCTTC
v_gene: TRBV5-1
abundance: -
d_gene: -
j_gene: TRBJ2-1

CDR3aa: CASSLVTTTSGANVLTF
CDR3nt: TGCGCCAGCAGCTTGGTGACAACAACCTCTGGGGCCAACGTCCTGACTTTC
v_gene: TRBV5-1
abundance: -
d_gene: -
j_gene: TRBJ2-6

CDR3aa: CASSESTSGEETQYF
CDR3nt: TGCGCCAGCAGTGAGTCTACTAGCGGGGAAGAGACCCAGTACTTC
v_gene: TRBV10-1
abundance: -
d_gene: TRBD2
j_gene: TRBJ2-5

CDR3aa: CASRPIGPNYGYTF
CDR3nt: TGTGCCAGCAGGCCAATAGGGCCTAACTATGGCTACACCTTC
v_gene: TRBV5-4
abundance: -
d_gene: -
j_gene: TRBJ1-2

CDR3aa: CASRPGGRNTGELFF
CDR3nt: TGTGCCAGTAGACCGGGGGGGCGGAACACCGGGGAGCTGTTTTTT
v_gene: TRBV19
abundance: -
d_gene: TRBD2
j_gene: TRBJ2-2

CDR3aa: CASSWGLSSYNEQFF
CDR3nt: TGTGCCAGCAGCTGGGGGCTAAGCTCCTACAATGAGCAGTTCTTC
v_gene: TRBV13
abundance: -
d_gene: -
j_gene: TRBJ2-1

CDR3aa: CASSLLGTLRVKTQYF
CDR3nt: TGTGCCAGCAGTTTATTAGGGACACTGAGAGTCAAGACCCAGTACTTC
v_gene: TRBV28
abundance: once
d_gene: -
j_gene: TRBJ2-5

CDR3aa: CASRREGSDTQYF
CDR3nt: TGTGCCAGCAGGCGGGAGGGCAGCGATACGCAGTATTTT
v_gene: TRBV6-6
abundance: -
d_gene: TRBD2
j_gene: TRBJ2-3

CDR3aa: CASSQRAGTSKLGEQYF
CDR3nt: TGCGCCAGCAGCCAGAGGGCCGGGACTAGCAAATTGGGCGAGCAGTACTTC
v_gene: TRBV4-1
abundance: -
d_gene: TRBD2
j_gene: TRBJ2-7

CDR3aa: CASSPPGAYEQYF
CDR3nt: TGTGCCAGCTCACCGCCAGGGGCCTACGAGCAGTACTTC
v_gene: TRBV18
abundance: once
d_gene: -
j_gene: TRBJ2-7

CDR3aa: CAWATGGAFQPQHF
CDR3nt: TGTGCCTGGGCCACAGGGGGTGCATTTCAGCCCCAGCATTTT
v_gene: TRBV30
abundance: once
d_gene: TRBD1
j_gene: TRBJ1-5

CDR3aa: CASSDSGSELDTQYF
CDR3nt: TGCGCCAGCAGTGATAGCGGGAGTGAACTAGATACGCAGTATTTT
v_gene: TRBV10-2
abundance: once
d_gene: TRBD2
j_gene: TRBJ2-3

CDR3aa: CASSETGNSPLHF
CDR3nt: TGTGCCAGCAGTGAGACAGGGAATTCACCCCTCCACTTT
v_gene: TRBV25-1
abundance: -
d_gene: TRBD1
j_gene: TRBJ1-6

CDR3aa: CASSSRGDRVVETQYF
CDR3nt: TGTGCCAGCAGCTCAAGAGGGGACAGGGTAGTAGAGACCCAGTACTTC
v_gene: TRBV7-9
abundance: -
d_gene: TRBD1
j_gene: TRBJ2-5

CDR3aa: CASRGQGEGQPQHF
CDR3nt: TGTGCCAGCAGGGGACAGGGAGAAGGACAGCCCCAGCATTTT
v_gene: TRBV6-6
abundance: -
d_gene: TRBD1
j_gene: TRBJ1-5

CDR3aa: CASRTGTSRETQYF
CDR3nt: TGTGCCAGCAGAACCGGGACTAGTAGAGAGACCCAGTACTTC
v_gene: TRBV5-4
abundance: -
d_gene: TRBD2
j_gene: TRBJ2-5

CDR3aa: CASGYGDRANEQYF
CDR3nt: TGTGCCAGCGGTTACGGGGACAGGGCTAACGAGCAGTACTTC
v_gene: TRBV27
abundance: large
d_gene: TRBD1
j_gene: TRBJ2-7

CDR3aa: CASSTGASARTDTQYF
CDR3nt: TGTGCCAGTAGTACAGGGGCTTCGGCCCGCACAGATACGCAGTATTTT
v_gene: TRBV19
abundance: -
d_gene: -
j_gene: TRBJ2-3

CDR3aa: CASSTSEFRAQFF
CDR3nt: TGTGCCAGTAGTACTTCCGAGTTCCGTGCGCAGTTCTTC
v_gene: TRBV19
abundance: -
d_gene: -
j_gene: TRBJ2-1

CDR3aa: CASSESLPISSYNSPLHF
CDR3nt: TGCGCCAGCAGTGAGTCGCTACCGATAAGCTCCTATAATTCACCCCTCCACTTT
v_gene: TRBV10-2
abundance: -
d_gene: -
j_gene: TRBJ1-6

CDR3aa: CASSRTGALGYTF
CDR3nt: TGTGCCAGCAGCCGGACAGGGGCACTTGGCTACACCTTC
v_gene: TRBV5-8
abundance: -
d_gene: TRBD1
j_gene: TRBJ1-2

CDR3aa: CASRFYEKLFF
CDR3nt: TGTGCCAGCAGGTTCTATGAAAAACTGTTTTTT
v_gene: TRBV2
abundance: -
d_gene: -
j_gene: TRBJ1-4

CDR3aa: CASSLPSAGNTIYF
CDR3nt: TGTGCCAGCAGCTTACCCAGTGCTGGAAACACCATATATTTT
v_gene: TRBV11-2
abundance: -
d_gene: -
j_gene: TRBJ1-3

CDR3aa: CASSLESGRSGNTIYF
CDR3nt: TGCGCCAGCAGCTTGGAGTCAGGGCGCTCTGGAAACACCATATATTTT
v_gene: TRBV5-1
abundance: -
d_gene: -
j_gene: TRBJ1-3

CDR3aa: CASSYASTLETQYF
CDR3nt: TGTGCCAGCAGTTATGCGAGTACTTTAGAGACCCAGTACTTC
v_gene: TRBV6-5
abundance: -
d_gene: -
j_gene: TRBJ2-5

CDR3aa: CASSETSGRAKSGEQYF
CDR3nt: TGTGCCAGCAGCGAGACTAGCGGGAGAGCCAAATCCGGCGAGCAGTACTTC
v_gene: TRBV9
abundance: -
d_gene: TRBD2
j_gene: TRBJ2-7

CDR3aa: CASSRDRGGSTDTQYF
CDR3nt: TGTGCCAGTTCCCGGGACCGCGGGGGGAGCACAGATACGCAGTATTTT
v_gene: TRBV2
abundance: -
d_gene: TRBD2
j_gene: TRBJ2-3

CDR3aa: CAWTASGGAEQYF
CDR3nt: TGTGCCTGGACGGCTAGTGGGGGGGCCGAGCAGTACTTC
v_gene: TRBV30
abundance: few
d_gene: -
j_gene: TRBJ2-7

CDR3aa: CSAREYNEQFF
CDR3nt: TGCAGTGCTAGAGAGTACAATGAGCAGTTCTTC
v_gene: TRBV20-1
abundance: -
d_gene: -
j_gene: TRBJ2-1

CDR3aa: CAIRTGVNTDTQYF
CDR3nt: TGTGCCATCAGGACAGGGGTTAACACAGATACGCAGTATTTT
v_gene: TRBV10-3
abundance: -
d_gene: TRBD1
j_gene: TRBJ2-3

CDR3aa: CASSPQGTGYEQYF
CDR3nt: TGTGCCAGCAGTCCACAGGGTACTGGATACGAGCAGTACTTC
v_gene: TRBV6-6
abundance: -
d_gene: -
j_gene: TRBJ2-7

CDR3aa: CASSDRVQQPQHF
CDR3nt: TGTGCCAGCAGTGACAGGGTACAGCAGCCCCAGCATTTT
v_gene: TRBV27
abundance: -
d_gene: TRBD1
j_gene: TRBJ1-5